The TCR beta chain described here comes from a study of T cell repertoires in cytomegalovirus infection. Study at large: Indications of both CMV infection and matching HLA type were provided by public TCR beta signatures.

TCRdb itself ran the reads through MiXCR, one entry per CDR3 protein. Here the sample spans approximately 910,000 distinct CDR3 sequences, roughly 30% being singletons. About this clonotype itself: As yet, its antigen is unknown.

The input for sequencing was cultured CD8+ T cells from PBMCs, taken from culture after CMV antigen stimulation. This receptor was obtained from a human donor in good health (CMV status not recorded). Some clones in this sample may be carry-over from other donors' samples.

CDR3 region: CSVPLGSGAIEQYF. As DNA, the CDR3 is TGCAGTGTACCCCTTGGGTCGGGGGCCATCGAGCAGTACTTC. The chain has TRBV20-1 and TRBJ2-7; the D gene could be TRBD1 or TRBD2 (6 bases each). CDR1 is DFQATT and CDR2 is SNEGSKA in the germline V gene (reference sequence). Between the trimmed V and J ends, which lost 7 bases and 6 bases, there was a span of 22 bases. The CDR3 loop spans 14 amino acids.